Only a few counts were recorded for the clone carrying this T cell receptor beta chain. This specimen comes from a study of shared clonotypes between healthy human individuals. The CDR3 is 14 amino acids. Trimming removed 4 bases from V and 1 base from J, with 11 bases in between. CDR1 and CDR2 from the germline V gene are SGHRS and YFSETQ. Per sorted-subset replicate PCR, input was about 180 ng DNA, representing roughly 29,000 T cell genomes. Sequencing was performed with immunoSEQ multiplex PCR; in TCRdb, only in-frame clones are kept and a portion is missing. The table has under 1,100,000 clones, approximately 76% seen once.

This sequence was found in a man younger than 35 in good health. The material sequenced was memory CD4+ T cells sorted from blood. The sample's subset: CD45RA-negative fraction. This chain connects TRBV5-1 to TRBJ1-2; maybe TRBD1 (6 bases). The CDR3 region has the DNA TGCGCCAGCAGCGTGGAACAGGGTAACTATGGCTACACCTTC. Residues: CASSVEQGNYGYTF.